The clone carrying this T cell receptor beta chain was counted a single time. Germline CDR1 and CDR2: GTSNPN and SVGIG (reference sequence). V was clipped by 5 bases and J by 5 bases; unmatched bases: 10. The CDR3 is 15 amino acids. The assay was immunoSEQ multiplex PCR, and TCRdb's table has in-frame clones only and misses some. The data show 220,000 or so clones, approximately 88% seen once. These data originate in a study of cytomegalovirus exposure and HLA in healthy donors. Study details: It was reported in a later analysis that the same platform had been used for the 120 validation repertoires as for the roughly 650 first-cohort repertoires.

The donors were part of the validation cohort, which consisted of some 120 subjects and was separate from the first cohort of 666 subjects. The TCR originated in a woman in her twenties or thirties in good health and CMV-seropositive. This chain uses TRBV30 with TRBJ2-2, with 8 bases aligning to TRBD1. Specimen: PBMCs. CDR3 protein: CAWSRGGQGTGELFF. CDR3 nucleotide sequence: TGTGCCTGGTCGCGTGGCGGACAGGGAACCGGGGAGCTGTTTTTT.